Following are 20 T cell receptor beta chains from one sample sequenced in a study of blood T cell repertoires in COVID-19. Profiling relied on immunoSEQ multiplex PCR, and the TCRdb table lists in-frame clones only, not all of them. The table lists around 36,000 clones, about four fifths of them singletons. The sequencing input was peripheral blood. These receptor sequences come from a man aged 50 to 60 with acute or convalescent COVID-19.

This clone was counted a few times. This chain links TRBV7-6 with TRBJ2-3; D is uncertain. The CDR3 spans 12 residues. Germline V gives CDR1 SGHVS, CDR2 FNYEAQ. Between the trimmed V and J ends, which lost 5 bases and 0 bases, there was a span of 3 bases. The CDR3 is CASSLSTDTQYF. CDR3 DNA: TGTGCCAGCAGCCTTAGCACAGATACGCAGTATTTT.

The chain is built from TRBV2 and TRBJ1-6; D perhaps matches TRBD1 (5 bases). Germline-derived CDR1 and CDR2 are SNHLY and FYNNEI. The CDR3 is 15 amino acids. V lost 6 bases and J 7 bases, leaving 16 bases between the germline ends. Written as DNA, the CDR3 is TGTGCCAGCAGACACAAGGGACTGAACAATTCACCCCTCCACTTT. Its translation is CASRHKGLNNSPLHF.

This chain uses TRBV13 with TRBJ2-2, with 10 bases fitting TRBD2. The CDR3 totals 15 residues. V dropped 2 bases and J dropped 7; count of bases not matched to a gene: 4. CDR1 is PRHDT, CDR2 FYEKMQ, per germline (reference sequence). The CDR3, as DNA: TGTGCCAGCAGCTTATCTAGCGGGAGTTTCGGGGAGCTGTTTTTT. It translates to CASSLSSGSFGELFF.

The gene calls are TRBV6-5 and TRBJ1-5; D unresolved. CDR1 and CDR2 from the germline V gene are MNHEY and SVGAGI. CDR3 size: 13 residues. V gave up 8 bases and J gave up 5 bases, with 13 bases separating them. CDR3 region: CASSRVPDQPQHF. The CDR3 bases are TGTGCCAGCTCACGCGTACCTGATCAGCCCCAGCATTTT.

This chain joins TRBV5-1 and TRBJ1-3; D is possibly TRBD1 (6 bases). Trimming shortened V by 4 bases and J by 1 base, and 12 bases separated the two germline ends. Germline lookup yields CDR1 SGHRS and CDR2 YFSETQ. This CDR3 comprises 15 residues. CDR3 loop: CASSTNRDSGNTIYF. CDR3 nucleotides: TGCGCCAGCAGCACCAACAGGGATTCTGGAAACACCATATATTTT.

This chain connects TRBV27 to TRBJ1-1, with D tentatively TRBD1 (5 bases). Looked up from germline, CDR1 is MNHEY and CDR2 is SMNVEV (reference sequence). The V gene lost 1 base and the J gene lost 6 bases, with 15 bases spanning the gap. The CDR3 spans 15 residues. In nucleotides, the CDR3 is TGTGCCAGCAGTTTATATACAGGCCCGGGGGCTGAAGCTTTCTTT. Amino acid sequence: CASSLYTGPGAEAFF.

This clone has just one count. The genes are TRBV7-9 and TRBJ2-2; 7 bases match TRBD2. CDR1 and CDR2 (germline): SEHNR, FQNEAQ (reference sequence). V dropped 5 bases and J dropped 6; count of bases not matched to a gene: 9. This CDR3 contains 15 residues. CDR3 nucleotide sequence: TGTGCCAGCAGCCACCGACTAGCCAGGCCCGGGGAGCTGTTTTTT. Translated, it gives CASSHRLARPGELFF.

The rearrangement links TRBV7-9 to TRBJ1-1; D is perhaps TRBD1 (5 bases). The V gene lost 6 bases and the J gene lost 3 bases, with 14 bases spanning the gap. Per the germline V gene, CDR1 is SEHNR and CDR2 is FQNEAQ (reference sequence). The CDR3 loop spans 14 amino acids. CDR3 in DNA: TGTGCCAGCAGGATTCCCGGGGGGGACACTGAAGCTTTCTTT. It encodes CASRIPGGDTEAFF.

A few counts support this clone. The CDR3 loop reads CASSIFPRTGREKLFF. The CDR3 DNA reads TGTGCCAGTAGTATTTTCCCCAGGACAGGGAGGGAAAAACTGTTTTTT. The chain employs TRBV19 and TRBJ1-4; TRBD1 matches at 8 bases. CDR3 length: 16 amino acids. The junction had 11 bases not matched to a gene; V was cut back by 3 bases and J by 8 bases. Looked up from germline, CDR1 is LNHDA and CDR2 is SQIVND (reference sequence).

The count of this clone is one. The J gene is TRBJ2-5, the V gene TRBV19; 10 bases map to TRBD2. The V gene end was trimmed by 8 bases and the J gene end by 3 bases; junction bases not matched to a gene: 6. Germline V gene sequence: CDR1 LNHDA, CDR2 SQIVND (reference sequence). CDR3 size: 14 residues. CDR3 nucleotide sequence: TGTGCCAGTTCCCCCCTAGCGGGAGAAGAGACCCAGTACTTC. It is translated as CASSPLAGEETQYF. Filled out from reference TRBV19 and TRBJ2-5, the complete variable domain reads DGGITQSPKYLFRKEGQNVTLSCEQNLNHDAMYWYRQDPGQGLRLIYYSQIVNDFQKGDIAEGYSVSREKKESFPLTVTSAQKNPTAFYLCASSPLAGEETQYFGPGTRLLVL.

J is TRBJ2-1 and V is TRBV19; maybe TRBD2 (6 bases). CDR3 length equals 14 residues. The V end lost 3 bases, the J end lost 9 bases, and 15 bases lay between the germline ends. Germline assignment: CDR1 LNHDA and CDR2 SQIVND (reference sequence). Here the CDR3 reads CASSMRGQGGEQFF. As DNA, the CDR3 is TGTGCCAGTAGTATGCGTGGTCAGGGAGGTGAGCAGTTCTTC. The complete variable domain, with remaining parts taken from reference TRBV19 and TRBJ2-1, reads DGGITQSPKYLFRKEGQNVTLSCEQNLNHDAMYWYRQDPGQGLRLIYYSQIVNDFQKGDIAEGYSVSREKKESFPLTVTSAQKNPTAFYLCASSMRGQGGEQFFGPGTRLTVL.

This sequence joins TRBV29-1 and TRBJ1-2, with D maybe TRBD1 (6 bases). The CDR3 is made up of 13 amino acids. Germline lookup yields CDR1 SQVTM and CDR2 ANQGSEA. The V and J ends lost 5 bases and 6 bases respectively, with 16 bases between them. CDR3 nucleotides: TGCAGCGTTTACGTAGGGGGTCGTGATGGCTACACCTTC. Encoded protein: CSVYVGGRDGYTF.

The rearrangement links TRBV14 to TRBJ1-2; 7 bases match TRBD1. The CDR3 has 14 amino acids. CDR1 and CDR2 (germline): SGHDN, FVKESK. V lost 4 bases, J lost 7 bases, and 9 bases stayed unmatched. In DNA, the CDR3 is TGTGCCAGCAGCCGCCAACAGGGGCAAGGTGGCTACACCTTC. This codes for CASSRQQGQGGYTF.

The genes are TRBV7-9 and TRBJ1-1; the D is unclear. The V and J ends lost 4 bases and 11 bases respectively, with 14 bases between them. This CDR3 spans 12 amino acids. The germline V gene has CDR1 SEHNR and CDR2 FQNEAQ (reference sequence). CDR3 protein: CASSSLSLGAFF. In nucleotides, the CDR3 is TGTGCCAGCAGCTCACTCTCCCTGGGCGCTTTCTTT.

CDR3 amino acids: CASSRSSGMRQPQHF. Written as DNA, the CDR3 is TGTGCCAGCAGCCGATCTTCGGGGATGAGACAGCCCCAGCATTTT. The J gene is TRBJ1-5, the V gene TRBV3-1 (or the pseudogene TRBV3-2); the D is unclear. Germline CDR1 is LGHDT and CDR2 is YNNKEL (reference sequence). This CDR3 spans 15 amino acids. The V end lost 4 bases, the J end lost 7 bases, and 17 bases lay between the germline ends.

This clone is medium-sized. The J gene is TRBJ2-7, the V gene TRBV4-1, with 7 bases matching TRBD1. The CDR3 is 14 residues long. Germline CDR1 is MGHRA and CDR2 is YSYEKL. V shed 4 bases and J 0 bases; nucleotides not matched to a gene: 3. CDR3 amino acids: CASSPDRSSYEQYF. CDR3 coding DNA: TGCGCCAGCAGCCCGGACAGGAGCTCCTACGAGCAGTACTTC.

This sequence joins TRBV5-1 and TRBJ2-1; 11 bases agree with TRBD2. The CDR3 length is 20 residues. V gave up 1 base and J gave up 4 bases; unmatched junction bases: 16. The germline V gene has CDR1 SGHRS and CDR2 YFSETQ. CDR3 bases: TGCGCCAGCAGCTTGACCCCCCCTACTAGCGGGGGAGCCCAATACAATGAGCAGTTCTTC. Its translation is CASSLTPPTSGGAQYNEQFF. Supplemented by reference TRBV5-1 and TRBJ2-1, the full variable domain reads KAGVTQTPRYLIKTRGQQVTLSCSPISGHRSVSWYQQTPGQGLQFLFEYFSETQRNKGNFPGRFSGRQFSNSRSEMNVSTLELGDSALYLCASSLTPPTSGGAQYNEQFFGPGTRLTVL.

The chain links TRBV21-1 to TRBJ1-5. TRBV21-1 constitutes a pseudogene. This CDR3 comprises 14 residues. CDR3 nucleotide sequence: TGTGCCTTCCGGGGGGGGGCGAGCAATCAGCCCCAGCATTTT. Protein: CAFRGGASNQPQHF.

This clone came up once. The chain links TRBV3-1 (or the pseudogene TRBV3-2) to TRBJ2-2; perhaps TRBD2 as D (5 bases). CDR1 and CDR2 (germline): LGHDT, YNNKEL (reference sequence). V lost 0 bases and J lost 3, with 11 bases in between. This CDR3 region has 16 residues. The CDR3 sequence: CASSQDYGVDTGELFF. For the CDR3, the DNA is TGTGCCAGCAGCCAAGATTACGGGGTCGACACCGGGGAGCTGTTTTTT.

V usage is TRBV5-1 and J usage is TRBJ2-1; 10 bases align to TRBD2. Per germline, CDR1 SGHRS and CDR2 YFSETQ. The CDR3 runs to 14 residues. V shed 4 bases and J 6 bases; nucleotides not matched to a gene: 4. The CDR3 spells CASSRTSGFNEQFF. The CDR3 DNA reads as TGCGCCAGCAGCCGGACTAGCGGATTCAATGAGCAGTTCTTC.